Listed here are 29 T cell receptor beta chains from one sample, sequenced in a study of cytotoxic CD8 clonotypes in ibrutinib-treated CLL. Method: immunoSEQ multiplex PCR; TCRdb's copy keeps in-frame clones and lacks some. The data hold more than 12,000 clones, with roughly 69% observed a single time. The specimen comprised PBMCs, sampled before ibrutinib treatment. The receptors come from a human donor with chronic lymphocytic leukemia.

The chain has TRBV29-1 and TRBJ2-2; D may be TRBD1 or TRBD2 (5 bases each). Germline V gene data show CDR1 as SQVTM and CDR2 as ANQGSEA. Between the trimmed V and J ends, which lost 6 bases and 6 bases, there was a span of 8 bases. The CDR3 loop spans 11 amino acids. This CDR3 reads CSVPGPGELFF. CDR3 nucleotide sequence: TGCAGCGTCCCGGGACCCGGGGAGCTGTTTTTT.

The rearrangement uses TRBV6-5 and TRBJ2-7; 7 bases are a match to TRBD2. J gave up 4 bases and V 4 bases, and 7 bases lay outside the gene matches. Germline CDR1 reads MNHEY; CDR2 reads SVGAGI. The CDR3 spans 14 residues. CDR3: CASSFSVAGYEQYF. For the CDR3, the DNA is TGTGCCAGCAGTTTTTCTGTAGCGGGTTACGAGCAGTACTTC.

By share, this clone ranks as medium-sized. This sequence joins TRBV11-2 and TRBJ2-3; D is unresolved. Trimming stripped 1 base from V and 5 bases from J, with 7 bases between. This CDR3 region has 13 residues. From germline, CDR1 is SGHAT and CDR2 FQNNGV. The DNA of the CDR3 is TGTGCCAGCAGCTTAGTTGGCCGAGATACGCAGTATTTT. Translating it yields CASSLVGRDTQYF.

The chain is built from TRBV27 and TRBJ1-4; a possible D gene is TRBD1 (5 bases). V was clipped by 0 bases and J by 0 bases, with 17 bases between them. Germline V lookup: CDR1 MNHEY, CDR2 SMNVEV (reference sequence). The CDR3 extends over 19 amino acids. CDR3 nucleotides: TGTGCCAGCAGTTTATCCTTTCGGGACGGAATTGCAACTAATGAAAAACTGTTTTTT. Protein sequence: CASSLSFRDGIATNEKLFF.

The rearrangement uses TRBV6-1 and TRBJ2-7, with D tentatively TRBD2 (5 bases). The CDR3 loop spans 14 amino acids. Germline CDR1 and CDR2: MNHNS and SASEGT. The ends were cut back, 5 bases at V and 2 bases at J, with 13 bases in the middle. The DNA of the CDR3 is TGTGCCAGCAGTCCCCGGACGGGAACCTACGAGCAGTACGTC. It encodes CASSPRTGTYEQYV.

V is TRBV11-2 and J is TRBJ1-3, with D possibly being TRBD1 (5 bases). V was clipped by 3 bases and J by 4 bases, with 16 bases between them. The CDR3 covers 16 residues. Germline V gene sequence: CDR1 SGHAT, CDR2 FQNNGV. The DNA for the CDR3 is TGTGCCAGCAGCTTCCGTCCCGGGACGCACGGAAACACCATATATTTT. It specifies CASSFRPGTHGNTIYF. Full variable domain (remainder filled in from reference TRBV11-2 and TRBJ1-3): EAGVAQSPRYKIIEKRQSVAFWCNPISGHATLYWYQQILGQGPKLLIQFQNNGVVDDSQLPKDRFSAERLKGVDSTLKIQPAKLEDSAVYLCASSFRPGTHGNTIYFGEGSWLTVV.

The CDR3 bases are TGCGCCAGCAGCTTGGGTGGGTTGAACACCGGGGAGCTGTTTTTT. It is translated as CASSLGGLNTGELFF. The rearrangement links TRBV5-1 to TRBJ2-2; no definite D call. The CDR3 has 15 amino acids. V lost 0 bases and J 1 base, leaving 7 bases between the germline ends. Germline CDR1 is SGHRS and CDR2 is YFSETQ.

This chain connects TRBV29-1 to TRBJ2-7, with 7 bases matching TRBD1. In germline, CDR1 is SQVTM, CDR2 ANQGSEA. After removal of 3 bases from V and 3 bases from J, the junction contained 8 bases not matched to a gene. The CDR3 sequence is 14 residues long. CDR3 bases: TGCAGCGTTGAGAAAGGGGGCGAGTACTACGAGCAGTACTTC. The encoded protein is CSVEKGGEYYEQYF.

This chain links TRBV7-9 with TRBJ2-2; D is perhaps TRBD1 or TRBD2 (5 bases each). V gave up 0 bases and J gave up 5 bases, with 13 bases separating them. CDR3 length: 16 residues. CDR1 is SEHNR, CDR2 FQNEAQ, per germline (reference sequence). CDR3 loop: CASSLAGQGPTGELFF. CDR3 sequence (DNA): TGTGCCAGCAGCTTAGCGGGGCAGGGACCAACCGGGGAGCTGTTTTTT.

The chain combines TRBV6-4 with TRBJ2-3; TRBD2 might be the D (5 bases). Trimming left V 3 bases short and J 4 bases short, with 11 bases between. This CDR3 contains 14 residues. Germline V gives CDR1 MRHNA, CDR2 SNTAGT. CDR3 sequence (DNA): TGTGCCAGCAGTGAAAGGACTCGGGCAGATACGCAGTATTTT. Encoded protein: CASSERTRADTQYF.

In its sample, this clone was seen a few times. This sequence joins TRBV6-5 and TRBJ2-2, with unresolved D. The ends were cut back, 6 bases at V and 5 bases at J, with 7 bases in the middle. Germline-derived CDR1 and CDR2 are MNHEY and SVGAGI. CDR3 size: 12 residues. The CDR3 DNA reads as TGTGCCAGCAGCCCCCGTACCGGGGAGCTGTTTTTT. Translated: CASSPRTGELFF.

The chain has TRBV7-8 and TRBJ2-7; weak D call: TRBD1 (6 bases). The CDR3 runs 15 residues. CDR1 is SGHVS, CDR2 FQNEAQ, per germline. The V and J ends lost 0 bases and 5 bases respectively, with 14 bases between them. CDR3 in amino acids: CASSLAPTGIHEQYF. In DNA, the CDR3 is TGTGCCAGCAGCTTAGCGCCTACAGGGATCCACGAGCAGTACTTC.

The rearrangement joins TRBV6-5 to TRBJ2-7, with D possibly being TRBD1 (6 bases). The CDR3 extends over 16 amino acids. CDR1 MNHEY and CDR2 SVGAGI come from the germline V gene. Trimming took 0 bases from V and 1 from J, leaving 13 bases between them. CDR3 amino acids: CASSYSTGYHSYEQYF. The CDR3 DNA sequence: TGTGCCAGCAGTTACTCGACAGGATACCATTCCTACGAGCAGTACTTC.

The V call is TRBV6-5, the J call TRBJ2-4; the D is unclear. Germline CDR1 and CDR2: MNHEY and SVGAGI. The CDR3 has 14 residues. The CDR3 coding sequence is TGTGCAAGATCTGGAGAGCCTGATCTCAACATTCAGTACTTC. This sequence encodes CARSGEPDLNIQYF.

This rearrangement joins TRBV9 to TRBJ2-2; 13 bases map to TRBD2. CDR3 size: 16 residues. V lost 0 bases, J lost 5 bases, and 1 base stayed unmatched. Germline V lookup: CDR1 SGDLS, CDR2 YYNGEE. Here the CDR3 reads CASSVGTSGSTGELFF. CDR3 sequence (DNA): TGTGCCAGCAGCGTAGGGACTAGCGGGAGTACCGGGGAGCTGTTTTTT.

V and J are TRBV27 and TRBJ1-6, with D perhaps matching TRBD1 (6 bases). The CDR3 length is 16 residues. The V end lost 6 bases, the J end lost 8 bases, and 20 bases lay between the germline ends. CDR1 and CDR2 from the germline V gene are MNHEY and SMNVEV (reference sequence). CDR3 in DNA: TGTGCCAGCAGCCAACCCCGCGGGGGCCCGCATTCACCCCTCCACTTT. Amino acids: CASSQPRGGPHSPLHF.

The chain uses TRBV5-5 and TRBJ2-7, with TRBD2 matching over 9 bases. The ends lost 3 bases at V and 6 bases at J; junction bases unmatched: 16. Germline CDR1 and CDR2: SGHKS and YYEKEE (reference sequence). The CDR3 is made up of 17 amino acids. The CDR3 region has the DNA TGTGCCAGCAGCTCCCGCGCGGGAGGGCTCGCGGGAGTCGAGCAGTACTTC. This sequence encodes CASSSRAGGLAGVEQYF.

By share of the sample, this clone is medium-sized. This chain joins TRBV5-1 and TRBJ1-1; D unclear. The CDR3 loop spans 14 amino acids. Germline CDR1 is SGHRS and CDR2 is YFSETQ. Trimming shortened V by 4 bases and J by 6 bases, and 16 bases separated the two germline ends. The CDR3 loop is CASSNLIGLPEAFF. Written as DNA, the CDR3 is TGCGCCAGCAGCAATCTAATCGGTCTACCTGAAGCTTTCTTT.

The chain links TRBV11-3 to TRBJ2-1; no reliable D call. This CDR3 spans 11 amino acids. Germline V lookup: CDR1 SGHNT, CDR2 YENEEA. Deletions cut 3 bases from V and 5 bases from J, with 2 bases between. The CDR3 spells CASSLNNEQFF. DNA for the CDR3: TGTGCCAGCAGCTTGAACAATGAGCAGTTCTTC. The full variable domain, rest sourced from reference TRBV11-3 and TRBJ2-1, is EAGVVQSPRYKIIEKKQPVAFWCNPISGHNTLYWYLQNLGQGPELLIRYENEEAVDDSQLPKDRFSAERLKGVDSTLKIQPAELGDSAVYLCASSLNNEQFFGPGTRLTVL.

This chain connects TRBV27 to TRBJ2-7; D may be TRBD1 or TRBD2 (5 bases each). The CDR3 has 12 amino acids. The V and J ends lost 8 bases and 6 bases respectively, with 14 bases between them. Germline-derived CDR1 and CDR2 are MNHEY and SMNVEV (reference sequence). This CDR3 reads CASWDPPGEQYF. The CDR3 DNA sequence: TGTGCCAGCTGGGACCCCCCCGGCGAGCAGTACTTC.

CDR3 amino acids: CASSLYTQGPYNEQFF. The CDR3 region has the DNA TGTGCCAGCAGCTTATACACCCAGGGACCCTACAATGAGCAGTTCTTC. V and J are TRBV11-3 and TRBJ2-1; either TRBD1 or TRBD2 may fit D (5 bases each). CDR1 is SGHNT, CDR2 YENEEA, per germline. V gave up 2 bases and J gave up 2 bases, with 13 bases separating them. The CDR3 consists of 16 residues.

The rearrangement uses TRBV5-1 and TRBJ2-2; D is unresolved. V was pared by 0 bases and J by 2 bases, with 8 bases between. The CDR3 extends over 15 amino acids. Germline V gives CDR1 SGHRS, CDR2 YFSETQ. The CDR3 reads CASSLEGPNTGELFF. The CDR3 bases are TGCGCCAGCAGCTTGGAAGGGCCCAACACCGGGGAGCTGTTTTTT.

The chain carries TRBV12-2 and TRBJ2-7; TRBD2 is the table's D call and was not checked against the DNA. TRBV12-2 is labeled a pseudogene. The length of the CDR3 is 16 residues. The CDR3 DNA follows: TGTGCAAGTCGCTTAGGACTAGCGGGAGAATCCTACGAGCAGTACTTC. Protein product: CASRLGLAGESYEQYF.

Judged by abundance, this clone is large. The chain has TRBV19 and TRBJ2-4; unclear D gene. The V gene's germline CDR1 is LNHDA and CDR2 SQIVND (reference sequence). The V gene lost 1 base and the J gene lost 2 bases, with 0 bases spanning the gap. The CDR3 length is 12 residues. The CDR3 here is CASSIAKNIQYF. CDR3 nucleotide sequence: TGTGCCAGTAGTATAGCCAAAAACATTCAGTACTTC.

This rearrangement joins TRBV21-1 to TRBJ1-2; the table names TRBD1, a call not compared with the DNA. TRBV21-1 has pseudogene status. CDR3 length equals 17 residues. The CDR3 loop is CALPPHTGIDINYGYTF. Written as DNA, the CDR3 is TGTGCGTTGCCTCCCCACACAGGGATCGATATTAACTATGGCTACACCTTC.

This chain's CDR3 is CASSLRDRANPGYTF. The DNA for the CDR3 is TGTGCCAGCAGCTTACGCGACAGGGCCAATCCTGGCTACACCTTC. The chain is built from TRBV7-9 and TRBJ1-2, with 7 bases that match TRBD1. The germline V gene has CDR1 SEHNR and CDR2 FQNEAQ (reference sequence). The trim removed 2 bases at V and 7 bases at J, leaving 10 bases unmatched. The CDR3 contains 15 residues.

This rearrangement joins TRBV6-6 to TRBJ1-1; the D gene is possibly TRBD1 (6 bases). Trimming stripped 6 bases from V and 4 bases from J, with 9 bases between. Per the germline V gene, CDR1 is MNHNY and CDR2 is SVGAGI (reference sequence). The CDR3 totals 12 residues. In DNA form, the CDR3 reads TGTGCCAGCAGACAGGGTGGCACTGAAGCTTTCTTT. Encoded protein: CASRQGGTEAFF.

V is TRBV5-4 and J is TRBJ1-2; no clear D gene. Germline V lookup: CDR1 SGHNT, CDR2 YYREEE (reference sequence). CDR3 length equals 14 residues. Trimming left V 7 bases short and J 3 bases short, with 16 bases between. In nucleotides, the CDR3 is TGTGCCAGCCGCCAAATCAATCGCGACTATGGCTACACCTTC. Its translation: CASRQINRDYGYTF.

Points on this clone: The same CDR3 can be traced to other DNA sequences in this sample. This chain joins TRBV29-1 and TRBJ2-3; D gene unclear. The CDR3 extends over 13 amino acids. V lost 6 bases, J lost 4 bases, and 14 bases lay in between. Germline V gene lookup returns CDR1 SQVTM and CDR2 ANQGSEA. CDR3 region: CSVGSGRADTQYF. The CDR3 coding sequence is TGCAGCGTGGGGTCTGGGCGCGCAGATACGCAGTATTTT.